The 9 T cell receptor beta chains below all came from one sample that was sequenced in a study of blood T cell repertoires in COVID-19 (dated by TCRdb to 2018 to 2021). The library was built by means of the immunoSEQ multiplex PCR assay. The table comes from immuneACCESS by way of TCRdb, which keeps in-frame sequences with V and J called. Part of the clones is missing from these tables; in studies checked, under half for an unresolved V gene and the rest for unknown reasons. For this sample the table gives around 41,000 clones, of which roughly 87% were detected only once. Approximately 8.9% of the sample is in the top ten clones. The source material was peripheral blood. The source of these receptors is a woman of 80 years or more with active COVID-19.

The rearrangement joins TRBV6-5 to TRBJ2-7; TRBD1 might be the D (6 bases). Trimming stripped 0 bases from V and 0 bases from J, with 9 bases between. Germline V gene data show CDR1 as MNHEY and CDR2 as SVGAGI. The CDR3 runs to 15 residues. DNA of the CDR3: TGTGCCAGCAGTTACTCAGGGGGAACCTCCTACGAGCAGTACTTC. Translated, it gives CASSYSGGTSYEQYF.

The V call is TRBV7-3, the J call TRBJ2-3, with D uncertain. This CDR3 is built from 14 residues. The germline CDR1 and CDR2 sequences are SGHTA and FQGTGA. V was clipped by 3 bases and J by 1 base, with 8 bases between them. CDR3 sequence reads: CASSLRSGTDTQYF. In DNA, the CDR3 is TGTGCCAGCAGCTTGAGGTCCGGCACAGATACGCAGTATTTT.

The chain is built from TRBV6-2 or TRBV6-3 and TRBJ2-5; D perhaps matches TRBD1 (6 bases). This CDR3 is 17 amino acids long. In germline, CDR1 is MNHEY, CDR2 SVGEGT. V was cut by 2 bases and J by 3 bases, with 19 bases left in between. CDR3 sequence (DNA): TGTGCCAGCAGTTACGCCCTCGGGACACAGGACGAAGAGACCCAGTACTTC. Encoded protein: CASSYALGTQDEETQYF.

The V and J genes are TRBV9 and TRBJ2-1; 10 bases match TRBD2. Germline CDR1 reads SGDLS; CDR2 reads YYNGEE. The CDR3 is 17 amino acids. Losses at the gene ends were 4 bases for V and 3 bases for J; bases not matched to a gene: 10. CDR3 region: CASSFIAGGSVYNEQFF. In DNA form, the CDR3 reads TGTGCCAGCAGCTTCATAGCGGGGGGTTCGGTCTACAATGAGCAGTTCTTC.

The genes are TRBV6-2 or TRBV6-3 and TRBJ2-3; 7 nucleotides agree with TRBD1. The CDR3 totals 14 residues. Losses at the gene ends were 5 bases for V and 2 bases for J; bases not matched to a gene: 4. Germline CDR1 reads MNHEY; CDR2 reads SVGEGT. As DNA, the CDR3 is TGTGCCAGCAGTAGACAGGGAAACACAGATACGCAGTATTTT. Translated, it gives CASSRQGNTDTQYF.

The V call is TRBV2, the J call TRBJ2-5, with 15 bases fitting TRBD2. Looked up from germline, CDR1 is SNHLY and CDR2 is FYNNEI. V lost 5 bases to trimming and J lost 5 bases; unmatched junction nucleotides: 9. CDR3 length equals 17 residues. Here the CDR3 reads CASSLGTSGGRWETQYF. The CDR3 DNA follows: TGTGCCAGCAGTCTCGGGACTAGCGGGGGGAGGTGGGAGACCCAGTACTTC.

The rearrangement links TRBV5-4 to TRBJ2-5; D possibly corresponds to TRBD1 (6 bases). The V end lost 4 bases, the J end lost 1 base, and 14 bases lay between the germline ends. Germline V CDR1 and CDR2: SGHNT, YYREEE (reference sequence). The CDR3 runs to 15 residues. Here the CDR3 reads CASSQLTGIQETQYF. CDR3 nucleotide sequence: TGTGCCAGCAGCCAACTAACAGGGATCCAAGAGACCCAGTACTTC.

The J gene is TRBJ1-1, the V gene TRBV11-3; 8 bases align to TRBD1. Germline CDR1 reads SGHNT; CDR2 reads YENEEA. The CDR3 sequence is 15 residues long. J lost 7 bases, V lost 1 base, and 8 bases had no gene match. The chain's CDR3 is CASSLAAGTGVEAFF. The CDR3 nucleotides are TGTGCCAGCAGCTTAGCCGCCGGGACAGGCGTTGAAGCTTTCTTT.

The chain employs TRBV18 and TRBJ2-5; TRBD2 is a possible D gene (5 bases). The CDR3 is made up of 13 amino acids. The germline gives CDR1 KGHSH, CDR2 LQKENI. V was clipped by 4 bases and J by 1 base, with 7 bases between them. As DNA, the CDR3 is TGTGCCAGCTCACAAGCGGCCCAAGAGACCCAGTACTTC. Translated: CASSQAAQETQYF.